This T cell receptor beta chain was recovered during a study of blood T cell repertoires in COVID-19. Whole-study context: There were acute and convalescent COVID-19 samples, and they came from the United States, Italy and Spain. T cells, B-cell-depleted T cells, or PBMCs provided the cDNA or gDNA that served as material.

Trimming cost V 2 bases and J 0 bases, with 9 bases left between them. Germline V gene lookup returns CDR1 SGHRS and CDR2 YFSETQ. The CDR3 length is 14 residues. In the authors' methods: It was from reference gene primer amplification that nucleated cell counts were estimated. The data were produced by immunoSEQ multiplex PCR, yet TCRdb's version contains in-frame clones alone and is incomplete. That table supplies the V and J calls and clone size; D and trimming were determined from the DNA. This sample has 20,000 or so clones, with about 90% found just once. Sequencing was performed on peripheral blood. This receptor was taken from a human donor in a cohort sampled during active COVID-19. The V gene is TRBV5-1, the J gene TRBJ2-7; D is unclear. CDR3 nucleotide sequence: TGCGCCAGCAGCTTTTTCGAGAGCTCCTACGAGCAGTACTTC. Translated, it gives CASSFFESSYEQYF.